This TCR beta chain was retrieved from a study of neurological immune-mediated disorders. Study-wide points: Multiple sclerosis patients had less TCR clonal expansion than even healthy controls, unlike HTLV-1-associated myelopathy.

This clonotype was recorded many times. Its antigen remains unknown. The germline V gene has CDR1 MNHEY and CDR2 SMNVEV (reference sequence). CDR3 length equals 14 residues. Deletions cut 7 bases from V and 5 bases from J, with 17 bases between. TCRdb passed the 5' RACE reads through MiXCR, listing each CDR3 protein once. The data contain 95,000 to 150,000 distinct CDR3 sequences, roughly 3.1% of them seen just once; the ten biggest clones take up over 1%. The source is a woman aged 30 to 39 with multiple sclerosis. The chain is built from TRBV27 and TRBJ1-1, with a tentative D call TRBD1 (5 bases). Sequenced: PBMCs. The CDR3, as DNA: TGTGCCAGCACCCCTGGGGGTGAAGGTACTGAAGCTTTCTTT. It specifies CASTPGGEGTEAFF.